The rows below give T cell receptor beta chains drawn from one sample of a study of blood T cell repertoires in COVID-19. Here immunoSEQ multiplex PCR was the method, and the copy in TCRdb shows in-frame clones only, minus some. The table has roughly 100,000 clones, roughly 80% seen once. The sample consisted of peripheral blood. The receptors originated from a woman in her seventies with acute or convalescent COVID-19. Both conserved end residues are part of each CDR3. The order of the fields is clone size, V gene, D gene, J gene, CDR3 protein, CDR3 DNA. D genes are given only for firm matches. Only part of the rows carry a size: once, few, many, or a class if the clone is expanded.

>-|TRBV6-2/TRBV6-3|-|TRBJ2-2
CASSSSGELFF
TGTGCCAGCAGTTCGAGCGGGGAGCTGTTTTTT
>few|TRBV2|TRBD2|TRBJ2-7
CASSPWAGGPGEQYF
TGTGCCAGTTCCCCATGGGCGGGAGGGCCCGGCGAGCAGTACTTC
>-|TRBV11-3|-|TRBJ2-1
CASSPGRGSYNEQFF
TGTGCCAGCAGCCCAGGTAGGGGATCGTACAATGAGCAGTTCTTC
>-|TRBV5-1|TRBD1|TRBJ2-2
CASSRGGGTGELFF
TGCGCCAGCAGCCGAGGGGGCGGCACCGGGGAGCTGTTTTTT
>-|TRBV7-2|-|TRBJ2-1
CASSALGGPGLSYNEQFF
TGTGCCAGCAGCGCGTTGGGGGGTCCGGGACTGTCCTACAATGAGCAGTTCTTC
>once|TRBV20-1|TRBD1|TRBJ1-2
CSASSGTGPVRDGYTF
TGCAGTGCTAGTTCCGGGACAGGGCCCGTTCGGGATGGCTACACCTTC
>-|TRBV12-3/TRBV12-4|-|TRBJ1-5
CASSPSSQPQHF
TGTGCCAGCAGTCCCTCTAGTCAGCCCCAGCATTTT
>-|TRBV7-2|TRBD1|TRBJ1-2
CASSRTTGVSYGYTF
TGTGCCAGCAGCCGCACGACAGGGGTCAGCTATGGCTACACCTTC
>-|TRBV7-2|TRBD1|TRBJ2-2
CASSDPGQMNTGELFF
TGTGCCAGCAGCGACCCGGGACAGATGAACACCGGGGAGCTGTTTTTT
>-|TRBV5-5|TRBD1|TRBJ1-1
CASIRQGTPTEAFF
TGTGCCAGCATCCGACAGGGGACCCCCACTGAAGCTTTCTTT
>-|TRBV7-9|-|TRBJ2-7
CASSSESSYEQYF
TGTGCCAGCAGCTCGGAGAGCTCCTACGAGCAGTACTTC
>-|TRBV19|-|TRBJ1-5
CASQGGISPQHF
TGTGCCAGTCAGGGAGGGATAAGCCCCCAGCATTTT
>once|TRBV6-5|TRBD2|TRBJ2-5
CASSPLAVSETQYF
TGTGCCAGCAGTCCCCTAGCGGTCTCAGAGACCCAGTACTTC
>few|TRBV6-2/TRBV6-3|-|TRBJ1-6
CASSYSRSPLHF
TGTGCCAGCAGTTACTCGCGATCACCCCTCCACTTT
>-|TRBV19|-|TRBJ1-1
CASSFSSTALNTEAFF
TGTGCCAGTAGTTTCTCCTCGACAGCCTTGAACACTGAAGCTTTCTTT
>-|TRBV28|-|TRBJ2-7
CASSLEAYEQYF
TGTGCCAGCAGTTTAGAGGCCTACGAGCAGTACTTC
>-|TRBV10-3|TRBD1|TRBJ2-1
CATATGGWEQFF
TGTGCCACCGCGACAGGGGGGTGGGAGCAGTTCTTC
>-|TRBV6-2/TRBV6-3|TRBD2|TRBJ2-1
CASSYGLAGIYEQFF
TGTGCCAGCAGTTACGGTCTAGCGGGAATATATGAGCAGTTCTTC
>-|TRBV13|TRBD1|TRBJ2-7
CASSSTGLAGGYEQYF
TGTGCCAGCAGCTCAACAGGGTTGGCAGGGGGCTACGAGCAGTACTTC
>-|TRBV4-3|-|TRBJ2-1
CASSQDQGSYNEQFF
TGCGCCAGCAGCCAAGATCAGGGGTCCTACAATGAGCAGTTCTTC
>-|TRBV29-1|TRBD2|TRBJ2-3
CSVDRLARTSTDTQYF
TGCAGCGTAGACCGACTAGCGAGAACTAGCACAGATACGCAGTATTTT
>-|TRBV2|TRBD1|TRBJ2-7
CASSEGQRQGSHEQYF
TGTGCCAGCAGTGAAGGTCAGCGACAGGGTAGCCACGAGCAGTACTTC
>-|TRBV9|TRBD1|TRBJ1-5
CASSVGQGADQPQHF
TGTGCCAGCAGCGTAGGGCAGGGGGCGGATCAGCCCCAGCATTTT
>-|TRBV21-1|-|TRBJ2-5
CASSKAEYQETQYF
TGTGCCAGCAGCAAAGCAGAGTACCAAGAGACCCAGTACTTC
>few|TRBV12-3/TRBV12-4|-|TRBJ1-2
CASRAQDYGYTF
TGTGCCAGCAGGGCTCAGGACTATGGCTACACCTTC
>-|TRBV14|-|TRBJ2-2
CASSEVRGAPGELFF
TGTGCCAGCAGCGAAGTCCGGGGGGCGCCCGGGGAGCTGTTTTTT